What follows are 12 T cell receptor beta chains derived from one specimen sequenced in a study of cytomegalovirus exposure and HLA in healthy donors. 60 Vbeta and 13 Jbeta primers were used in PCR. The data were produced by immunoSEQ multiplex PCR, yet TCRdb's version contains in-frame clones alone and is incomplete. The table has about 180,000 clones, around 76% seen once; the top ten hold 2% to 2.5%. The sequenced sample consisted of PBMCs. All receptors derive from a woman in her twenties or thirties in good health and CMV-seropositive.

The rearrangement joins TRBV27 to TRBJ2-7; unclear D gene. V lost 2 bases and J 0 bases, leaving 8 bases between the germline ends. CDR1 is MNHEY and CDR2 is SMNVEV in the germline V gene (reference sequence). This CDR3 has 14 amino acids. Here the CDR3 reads CASSLSASSYEQYF. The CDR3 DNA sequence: TGTGCCAGCAGTTTAAGTGCTAGCTCCTACGAGCAGTACTTC.

The CDR3 nucleotides are TGTGCCAGCAGCATTGGACTAGCGTTCACAGATACGCAGTATTTT. Amino acids: CASSIGLAFTDTQYF. The chain links TRBV5-4 to TRBJ2-3; 9 nucleotides line up with TRBD2. The CDR3 sequence is 15 residues long. V trimming: 4 bases; J trimming: 2 bases; junction bases outside the gene matches: 5. Per the germline V gene, CDR1 is SGHNT and CDR2 is YYREEE (reference sequence).

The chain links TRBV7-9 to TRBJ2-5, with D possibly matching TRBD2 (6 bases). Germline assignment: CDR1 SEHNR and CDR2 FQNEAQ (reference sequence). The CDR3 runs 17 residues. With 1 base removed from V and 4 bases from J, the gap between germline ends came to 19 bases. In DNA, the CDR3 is TGTGCCAGCAGCTTAGTCGCGGGACCCTTGGTAGGAGAGACCCAGTACTTC. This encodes CASSLVAGPLVGETQYF.

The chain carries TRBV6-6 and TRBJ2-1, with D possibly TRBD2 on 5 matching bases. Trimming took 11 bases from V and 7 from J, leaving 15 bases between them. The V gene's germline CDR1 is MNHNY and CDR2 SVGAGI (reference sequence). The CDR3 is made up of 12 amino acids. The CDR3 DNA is TGTGCCGGTGGAGATTCGGGGAATGAGCAGTTCTTC. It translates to CAGGDSGNEQFF.

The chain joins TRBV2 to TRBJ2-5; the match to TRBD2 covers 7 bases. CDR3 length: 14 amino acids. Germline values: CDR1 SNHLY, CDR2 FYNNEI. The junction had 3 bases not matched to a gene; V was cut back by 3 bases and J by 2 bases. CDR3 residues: CASSDRRGQETQYF. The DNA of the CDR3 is TGTGCCAGCAGTGATAGGCGGGGGCAAGAGACCCAGTACTTC.

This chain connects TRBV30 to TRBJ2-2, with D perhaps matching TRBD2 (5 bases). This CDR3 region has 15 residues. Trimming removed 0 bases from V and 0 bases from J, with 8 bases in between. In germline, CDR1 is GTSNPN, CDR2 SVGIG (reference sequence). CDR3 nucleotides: TGTGCCTGGAGTGTACTAGAAACGAACACCGGGGAGCTGTTTTTT. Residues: CAWSVLETNTGELFF.

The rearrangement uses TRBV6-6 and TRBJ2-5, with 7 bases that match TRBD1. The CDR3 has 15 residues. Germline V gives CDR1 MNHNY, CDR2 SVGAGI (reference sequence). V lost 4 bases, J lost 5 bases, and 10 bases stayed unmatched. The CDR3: CASSFPRQGRETQYF. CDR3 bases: TGTGCCAGCAGTTTTCCCCGACAGGGAAGGGAGACCCAGTACTTC.

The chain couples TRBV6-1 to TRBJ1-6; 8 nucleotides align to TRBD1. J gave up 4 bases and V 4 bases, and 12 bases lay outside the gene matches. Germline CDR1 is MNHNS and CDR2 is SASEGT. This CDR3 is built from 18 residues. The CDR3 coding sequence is TGTGCCAGCAGTGGAATGGCCGGGACAGGCCTTTATAATTCACCCCTCCACTTT. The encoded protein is CASSGMAGTGLYNSPLHF.

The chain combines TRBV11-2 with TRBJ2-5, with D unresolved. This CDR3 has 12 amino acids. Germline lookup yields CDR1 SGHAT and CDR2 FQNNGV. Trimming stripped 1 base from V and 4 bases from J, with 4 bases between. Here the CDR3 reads CASSLARETQYF. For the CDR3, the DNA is TGTGCCAGCAGCTTAGCCCGAGAGACCCAGTACTTC.

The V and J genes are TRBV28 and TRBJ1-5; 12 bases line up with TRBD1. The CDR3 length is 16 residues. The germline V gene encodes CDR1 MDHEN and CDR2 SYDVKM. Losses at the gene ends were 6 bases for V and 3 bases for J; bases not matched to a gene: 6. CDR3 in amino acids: CASSSGTGGLNQPQHF. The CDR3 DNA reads TGTGCCAGCAGCTCCGGGACAGGGGGCCTCAATCAGCCCCAGCATTTT. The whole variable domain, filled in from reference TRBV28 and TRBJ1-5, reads DVKVTQSSRYLVKRTGEKVFLECVQDMDHENMFWYRQDPGLGLRLIYFSYDVKMKEKGDIPEGYSVSREKKERFSLILESASTNQTSMYLCASSSGTGGLNQPQHFGDGTRLSIL.

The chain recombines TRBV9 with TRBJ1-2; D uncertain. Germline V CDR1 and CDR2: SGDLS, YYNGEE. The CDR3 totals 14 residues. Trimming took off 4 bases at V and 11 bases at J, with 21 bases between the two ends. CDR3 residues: CASSQTYRESGYTF. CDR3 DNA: TGTGCCAGCAGCCAAACATACCGGGAGTCGGGGTACACCTTC.

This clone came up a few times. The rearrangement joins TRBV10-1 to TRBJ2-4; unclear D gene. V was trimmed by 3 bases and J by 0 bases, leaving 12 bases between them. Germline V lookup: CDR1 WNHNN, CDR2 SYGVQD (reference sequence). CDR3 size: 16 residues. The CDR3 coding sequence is TGCGCCAGCAGTGAATTCGGGTCTCTAGCCAAAAACATTCAGTACTTC. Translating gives CASSEFGSLAKNIQYF.